The entry below describes one T cell receptor beta chain. This record comes from a study of radiation and T cells in renal cell carcinoma. Noted time point: blood 4 weeks post-SBRT, at nephrectomy. The treatment is: 15 Gy SBRT to primary tumor, nephrectomy 4 weeks later. Nephrectomy followed 15 Gy stereotactic body radiation by 4 weeks. TCRdb keeps only in-frame clones here, not all; method: immunoSEQ multiplex PCR. The table shows 40,000 to 50,000 clones, with around four fifths occurring only once. Here the sequenced sample was blood, taken from a patient whose treatment included radiotherapy and nephrectomy. The source is a woman aged 70-85 years with renal cell carcinoma.

CDR3 DNA: TGTGCCAGCAGTCAGGTGACCGGGGAGCTGTTTTTT. Amino acids: CASSQVTGELFF. This chain connects TRBV2 to TRBJ2-2, with D unclear. The CDR3 runs to 12 residues. The V gene's germline CDR1 is SNHLY and CDR2 FYNNEI. The V and J ends lost 5 bases and 5 bases respectively, with 6 bases between them.